This record looks at one T cell receptor (beta chain) sequence and its context. Under the authors' procedure: Reference gene primer amplification gave estimated nucleated cell counts. TCRdb keeps only in-frame clones here, not all; method: immunoSEQ multiplex PCR. V and J calls and clone size are those listed in that table; D and trimming were worked out from the DNA. The repertoire holds under 250,000 clones, with 89% as singletons. This sample was taken from a study of blood T cell repertoires in COVID-19. Study-wide context: Sites across the United States, Italy and Spain contributed samples from acute and convalescent COVID-19. T cells, B-cell-depleted T cells, or PBMCs supplied cDNA or gDNA.

V trimming: 6 bases; J trimming: 5 bases; junction bases outside the gene matches: 5. From germline, CDR1 is LNHDA and CDR2 SQIVND (reference sequence). This CDR3 has 13 residues. The clonotype originates from a man aged 55-75 years who had recovered from COVID-19. Sequencing was carried out using peripheral blood. V and J are TRBV19 and TRBJ2-7; 9 bases fit TRBD1. Here the CDR3 reads CASRGTGRNEQYF. CDR3 bases: TGTGCCAGTAGAGGGACAGGGAGAAACGAGCAGTACTTC.